This paragraph reports one T cell receptor (beta chain). Its specific antigen is unknown. Within one base of it there is no much larger clone, and no base qualities were kept. The data are from a study of T cells after yellow fever vaccination (dated by TCRdb to between 2018 and 2020). Notes on the research overall: The SMART-Seq v4 Ultra Low Input RNA kit was used to prepare libraries from fractions with low cell numbers. To follow T-cell clones before and after primary and booster YFV17D yellow fever vaccination, bulk TCR alpha and beta repertoires were sequenced over time. Two healthy male donors, one aged 18 to 30 and one aged 30 to 40 years, made up the cohort. Blood was collected at multiple timepoints before and after primary and secondary immunization, and bulk PBMC replicates and cell subsets were isolated.

Study-level results and caveats: FACS-sorted repertoires could contain abundant contaminating clonotypes from the bulk population, so computational filtering was required. Compared with the primary T-cell response, the secondary T-cell response was weaker but faster, peaking on day 5 rather than day 15. Because the study included only a couple of donors, the extent to which the findings can be generalized is limited. Most clones expanded after primary vaccination (approximately 97% of CD4 and 88% of CD8) were re-detected after the booster, suggesting that broad memory maintenance occurred. A small fraction of clonotypes appeared in both the CD4 and CD8 compartments, likely as a result of convergent recombination.

TCR cDNA was made using 5'RACE template switching, a step that added a universal primer site and unique molecular identifiers. Priming for cDNA synthesis came from both the TCR alpha and TCR beta constant segments. Library amplification involved two PCR steps, and the second step added sample barcodes and sequencing adapters. Libraries were sequenced on Illumina HiSeq 2500 (2x100 bp) or NovaSeq (2x150 bp). The study's own analysis went as follows. Demultiplexing of reads and collapsing into UMI consensus sequences were performed with MIGEC, and V(D)J alignment was carried out with MiXCR. Vaccine-responding clonotypes were identified with edgeR using replicate PBMC samples, with FDR below 0.01 and a log2 fold change above 5 up to day 15 being required. Each bulk clonotype was labeled CD4 or CD8 based on which sequenced repertoire, CD4 or CD8, contained the clonotype at higher abundance. TCRdb handled the public reads itself, with Q25 trimming in fastp and clone calling in MiXCR, and kept productive beta chains. Here each entry gathers all rows of one CDR3 protein and keeps the most common genes and DNA. These V and J calls are TCRdb output, not the study's own analysis. The sample table records nearly 350,000 distinct CDR3 sequences; less than 9.5% of these occur just once. The leading ten clones occupy 17% of the sample.

The intended sense of this specimen's treatment or condition label: live attenuated yellow fever vaccine strain. At every blood-draw timepoint, two biological replicates of bulk PBMCs were collected. PBMCs were isolated from peripheral blood using a standard Ficoll-Paque protocol. TriZol was used to extract RNA from bulk PBMCs, from CD4 and CD8 fractions, and from dextramer-positive and dextramer-negative fractions. Trimming at the junction amounts to 4 bases on V and 4 bases on J, and the germline ends lie 10 bases apart. From the cysteine through the phenylalanine, the CDR3 covers 13 amino acids. The CDR3 DNA has 39 bases and is translated from base 1. Reading the germline V gene gives CDR1 MDHEN and CDR2 SYDVKM.

This chain is built from TRBV28 and TRBJ2-5, with the D gene uncertain. Sequencing used PBMCs, obtained more than 40 days after the first yellow fever vaccination. This receptor was identified in a man younger than 30 who received the YFV17D yellow fever vaccine. The DNA sequence is given as TGTGCCAGCAGTTCCGTCCCCACAGAGACCCAGTACTTC. This encodes CASSSVPTETQYF.